The text below deals with one T cell receptor beta chain. Sequence at one end of the junction differs from germline and may be a read error. This entry belongs to a study of tumor-infiltrating lymphocytes in primary liver carcinoma. Reverse transcription of roughly 480 ng total RNA with a constant-region primer produced TCR beta cDNA. Three rounds of nested multiplex PCR with slightly modified ARM-PCR produced TCR beta libraries. The two initial PCR rounds, roughly 9 cycles each, used TRBV1-TRBV30 forward and C-beta reverse primers. TCRdb fed the multiplex PCR reads into MiXCR, producing one record per CDR3 protein. The sample consists of about 50,000 distinct CDR3 sequences, around 77% of them appearing once. Extraction of RNA together with DNA used about 17-30 mg of unsorted bulk tissue. Patients carried chronic HBV infection without prior treatment. Per the germline V gene, CDR1 is MNHEY and CDR2 is SVGEGT. The CDR3 is 14 residues long.

The chain links TRBV6-2 or TRBV6-3 to TRBJ2-1; TRBD2 matches 7 bases. Sequenced: liver tumor tissue from sampling region 5. The subset: tumor region T5, tumor centre. The receptor comes from a man aged 40-50 years with primary liver carcinoma and hepatitis B virus infection. CDR3 nucleotides: TGTGTCAGCACCTTCGACCCGACTAGCCATGAGCAGTTCTTC. Translation gives CVSTFDPTSHEQFF.